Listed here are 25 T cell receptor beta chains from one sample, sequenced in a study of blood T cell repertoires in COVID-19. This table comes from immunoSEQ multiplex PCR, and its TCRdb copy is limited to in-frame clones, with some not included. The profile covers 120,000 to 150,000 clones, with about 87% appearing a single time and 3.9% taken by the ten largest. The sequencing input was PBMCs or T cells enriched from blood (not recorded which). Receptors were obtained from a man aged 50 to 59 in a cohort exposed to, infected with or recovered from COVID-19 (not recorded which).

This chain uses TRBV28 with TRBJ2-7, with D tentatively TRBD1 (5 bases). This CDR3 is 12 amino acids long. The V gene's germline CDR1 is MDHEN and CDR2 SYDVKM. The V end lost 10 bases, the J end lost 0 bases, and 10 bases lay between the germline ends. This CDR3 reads CATDSSSYEQYF. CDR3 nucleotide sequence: TGTGCCACCGACAGTAGCTCCTACGAGCAGTACTTC.

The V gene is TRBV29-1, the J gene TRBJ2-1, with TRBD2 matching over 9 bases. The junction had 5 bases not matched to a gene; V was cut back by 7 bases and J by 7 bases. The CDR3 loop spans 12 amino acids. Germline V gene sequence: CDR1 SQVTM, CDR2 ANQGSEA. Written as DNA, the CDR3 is TGCAGCGCTAGCGGGAATATAAATGAGCAGTTCTTC. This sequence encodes CSASGNINEQFF.

The CDR3 sequence is CASSLPSQETQYF. DNA for the CDR3: TGTGCCAGCAGCCTCCCTAGCCAGGAGACCCAGTACTTC. The chain couples TRBV5-4 to TRBJ2-5; a possible D gene is TRBD2 (5 bases). The CDR3 consists of 13 residues. Germline CDR1 and CDR2: SGHNT and YYREEE (reference sequence). V was shortened by 4 bases and J by 5 bases, with 12 bases between the two germline ends.

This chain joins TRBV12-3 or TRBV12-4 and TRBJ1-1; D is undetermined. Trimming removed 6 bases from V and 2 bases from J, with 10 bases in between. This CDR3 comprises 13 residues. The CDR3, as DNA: TGTGCCAGCAGCCGCGAACCCAACACTGAAGCTTTCTTT. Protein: CASSREPNTEAFF.

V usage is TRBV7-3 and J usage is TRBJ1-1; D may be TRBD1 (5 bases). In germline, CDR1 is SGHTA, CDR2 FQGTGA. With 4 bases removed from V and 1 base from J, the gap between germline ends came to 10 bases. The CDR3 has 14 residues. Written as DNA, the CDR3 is TGTGCCAGCAGCTCCGGACACCAGAACACTGAAGCTTTCTTT. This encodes CASSSGHQNTEAFF.

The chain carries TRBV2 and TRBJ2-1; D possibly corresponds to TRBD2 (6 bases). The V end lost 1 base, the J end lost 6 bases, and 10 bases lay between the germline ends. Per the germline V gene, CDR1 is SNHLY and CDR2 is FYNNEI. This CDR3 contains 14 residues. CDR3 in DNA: TGTGCCAGCAGTGAAGAAGCGGGCGGCAATGAGCAGTTCTTC. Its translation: CASSEEAGGNEQFF. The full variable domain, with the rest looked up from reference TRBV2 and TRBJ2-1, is EPEVTQTPSHQVTQMGQEVILRCVPISNHLYFYWYRQILGQKVEFLVSFYNNEISEKSEIFDDQFSVERPDGSNFTLKIRSTKLEDSAMYFCASSEEAGGNEQFFGPGTRLTVL.

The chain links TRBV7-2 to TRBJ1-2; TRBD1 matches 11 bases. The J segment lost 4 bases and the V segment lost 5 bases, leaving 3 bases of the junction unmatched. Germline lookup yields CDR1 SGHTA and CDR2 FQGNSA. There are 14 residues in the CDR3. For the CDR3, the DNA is TGTGCCAGCAGCGCCGGGACAGGGGGCTATGGCTACACCTTC. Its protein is CASSAGTGGYGYTF.

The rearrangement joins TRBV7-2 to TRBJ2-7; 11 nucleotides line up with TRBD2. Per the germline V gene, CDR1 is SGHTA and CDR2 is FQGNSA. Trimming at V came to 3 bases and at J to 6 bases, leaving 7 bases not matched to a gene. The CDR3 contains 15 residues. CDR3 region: CASSLIAGGHPEQYF. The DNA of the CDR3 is TGTGCCAGCAGCTTGATAGCGGGGGGGCACCCCGAGCAGTACTTC.

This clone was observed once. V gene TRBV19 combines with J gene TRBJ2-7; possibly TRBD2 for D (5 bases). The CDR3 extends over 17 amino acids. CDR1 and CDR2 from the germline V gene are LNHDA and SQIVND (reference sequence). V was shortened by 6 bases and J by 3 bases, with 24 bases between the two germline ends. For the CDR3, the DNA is TGTGCCAGTAGCTGGGCCTCGTCGGGCCTACTAGGCTACGAGCAGTACTTC. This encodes CASSWASSGLLGYEQYF.

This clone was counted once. CDR3 sequence reads: CARSWVGAGGYTF. The CDR3 nucleotides read TGTGCCAGGTCCTGGGTGGGGGCCGGAGGCTACACCTTC. The chain combines TRBV2 with TRBJ1-2; weak D call: TRBD1 (6 bases). V gave up 9 bases and J gave up 8 bases, with 19 bases separating them. The CDR3 has 13 residues. Germline V gene lookup returns CDR1 SNHLY and CDR2 FYNNEI.

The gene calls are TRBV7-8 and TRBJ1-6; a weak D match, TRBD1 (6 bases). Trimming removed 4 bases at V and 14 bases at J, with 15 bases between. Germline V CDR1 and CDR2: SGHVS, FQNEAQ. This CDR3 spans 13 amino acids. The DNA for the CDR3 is TGTGCCAGCAGCTCGCGGGAGGGGGAAGCCCTCCACTTT. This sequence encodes CASSSREGEALHF.

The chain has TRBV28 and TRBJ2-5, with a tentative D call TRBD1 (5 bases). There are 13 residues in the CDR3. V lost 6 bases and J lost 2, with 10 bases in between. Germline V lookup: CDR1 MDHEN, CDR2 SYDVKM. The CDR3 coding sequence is TGTGCCAGCAGCCGGCAGGGACAAGAGACCCAGTACTTC. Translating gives CASSRQGQETQYF.

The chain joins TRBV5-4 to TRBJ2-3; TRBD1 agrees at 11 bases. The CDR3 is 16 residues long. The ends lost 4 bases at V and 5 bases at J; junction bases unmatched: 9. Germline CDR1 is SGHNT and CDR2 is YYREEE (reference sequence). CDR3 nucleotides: TGTGCCAGCAGCCGCGGGACAGGGGGTATCGGAGATACGCAGTATTTT. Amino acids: CASSRGTGGIGDTQYF. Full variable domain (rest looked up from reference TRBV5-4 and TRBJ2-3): ETGVTQSPTHLIKTRGQQVTLRCSSQSGHNTVSWYQQALGQGPQFIFQYYREEENGRGNFPPRFSGLQFPNYSSELNVNALELDDSALYLCASSRGTGGIGDTQYFGPGTRLTVL.

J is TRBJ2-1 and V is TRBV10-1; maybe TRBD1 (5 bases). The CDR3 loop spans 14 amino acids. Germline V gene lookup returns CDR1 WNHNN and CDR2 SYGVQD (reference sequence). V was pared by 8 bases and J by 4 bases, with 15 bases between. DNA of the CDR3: TGCGCCAGCTCTTCCCTGGGGCAATACAATGAGCAGTTCTTC. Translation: CASSSLGQYNEQFF.

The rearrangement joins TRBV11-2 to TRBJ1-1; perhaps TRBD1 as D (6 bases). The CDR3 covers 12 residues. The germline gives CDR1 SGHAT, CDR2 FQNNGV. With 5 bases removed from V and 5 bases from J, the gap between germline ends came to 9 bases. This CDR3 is CASSRTGTEAFF. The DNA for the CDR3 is TGTGCCAGCAGCCGAACAGGGACTGAAGCTTTCTTT.

CDR3 DNA sequence: TGCAGCGTGGCGTCCGGGACAGGGAAAGAGACCCAGTACTTC. Protein: CSVASGTGKETQYF. The chain joins TRBV29-1 to TRBJ2-5; TRBD1 agrees at 9 bases. The germline CDR1 and CDR2 sequences are SQVTM and ANQGSEA. The CDR3 sequence is 14 residues long. Unmatched junction bases numbered 8, after V lost 6 bases and J lost 3 bases.

This CDR3 is CATSRDEIDDGYTF. The CDR3 DNA reads as TGTGCCACCAGCAGAGATGAGATAGATGATGGCTACACCTTC. This rearrangement joins TRBV15 to TRBJ1-2, with unresolved D. This CDR3 contains 14 residues. Between the trimmed V and J ends, which lost 0 bases and 6 bases, there was a span of 11 bases. CDR1 LNHNV and CDR2 YYDKDF come from the germline V gene (reference sequence).

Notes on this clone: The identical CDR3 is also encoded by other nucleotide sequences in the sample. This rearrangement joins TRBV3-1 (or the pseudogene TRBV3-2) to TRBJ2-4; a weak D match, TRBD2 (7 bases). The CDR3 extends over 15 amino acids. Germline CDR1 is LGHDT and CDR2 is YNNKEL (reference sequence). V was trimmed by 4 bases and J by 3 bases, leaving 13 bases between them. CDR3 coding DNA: TGTGCCAGCAGCCCCGGAGGGGGGGGCAAAAACATTCAGTACTTC. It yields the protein CASSPGGGGKNIQYF.

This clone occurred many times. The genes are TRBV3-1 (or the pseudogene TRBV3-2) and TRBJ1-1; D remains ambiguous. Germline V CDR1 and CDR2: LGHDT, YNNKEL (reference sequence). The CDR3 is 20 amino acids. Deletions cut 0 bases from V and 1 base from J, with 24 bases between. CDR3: CASSQDLTKFLDAGNTEAFF. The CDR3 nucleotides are TGTGCCAGCAGCCAAGATCTGACTAAGTTTTTGGATGCGGGGAACACTGAAGCTTTCTTT.

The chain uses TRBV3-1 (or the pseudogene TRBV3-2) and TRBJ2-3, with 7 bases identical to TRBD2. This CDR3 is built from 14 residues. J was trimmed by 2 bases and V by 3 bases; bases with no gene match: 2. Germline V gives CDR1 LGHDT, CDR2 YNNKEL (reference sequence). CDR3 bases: TGTGCCAGCAGCCAGGGGACTACCACAGATACGCAGTATTTT. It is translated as CASSQGTTTDTQYF.

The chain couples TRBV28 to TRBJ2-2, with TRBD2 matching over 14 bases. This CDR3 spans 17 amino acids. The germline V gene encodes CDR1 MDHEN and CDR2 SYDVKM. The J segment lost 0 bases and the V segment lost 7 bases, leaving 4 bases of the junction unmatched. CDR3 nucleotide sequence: TGTGCCAGCACGGGACTAGCGGGAGTCCCGAACACCGGGGAGCTGTTTTTT. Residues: CASTGLAGVPNTGELFF. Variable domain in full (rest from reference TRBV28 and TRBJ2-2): DVKVTQSSRYLVKRTGEKVFLECVQDMDHENMFWYRQDPGLGLRLIYFSYDVKMKEKGDIPEGYSVSREKKERFSLILESASTNQTSMYLCASTGLAGVPNTGELFFGEGSRLTVL.

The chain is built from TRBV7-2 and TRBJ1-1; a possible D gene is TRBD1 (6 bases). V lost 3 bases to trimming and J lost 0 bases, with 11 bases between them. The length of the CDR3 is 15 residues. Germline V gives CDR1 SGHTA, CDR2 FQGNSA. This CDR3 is CASSLFGGLNTEAFF. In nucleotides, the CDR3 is TGTGCCAGCAGCTTGTTCGGGGGGCTGAACACTGAAGCTTTCTTT.

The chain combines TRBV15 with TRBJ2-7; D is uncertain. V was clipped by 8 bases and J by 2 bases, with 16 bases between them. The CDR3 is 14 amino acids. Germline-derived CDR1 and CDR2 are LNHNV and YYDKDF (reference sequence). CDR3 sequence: CATSAQTYPYEQYF. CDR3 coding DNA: TGTGCCACCTCTGCCCAGACATATCCCTACGAGCAGTACTTC.

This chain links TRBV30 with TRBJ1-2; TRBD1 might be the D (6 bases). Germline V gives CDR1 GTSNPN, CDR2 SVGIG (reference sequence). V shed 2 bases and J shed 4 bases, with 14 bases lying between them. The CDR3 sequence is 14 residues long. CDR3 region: CAWSQGEGGYGYTF. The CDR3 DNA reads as TGTGCCTGGAGTCAGGGTGAAGGGGGCTATGGCTACACCTTC.

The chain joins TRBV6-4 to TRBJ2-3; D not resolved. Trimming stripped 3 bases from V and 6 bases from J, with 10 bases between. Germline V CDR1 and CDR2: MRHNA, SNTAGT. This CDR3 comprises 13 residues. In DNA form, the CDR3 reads TGTGCCAGCAGTGATAGAAGAGGTGATACGCAGTATTTT. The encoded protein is CASSDRRGDTQYF.